This T cell receptor (beta chain) was found in a study of T cell repertoires in cytomegalovirus infection. The study, taken as a whole, reports: Ex vivo, HLA-C-restricted CMV-specific TCR beta clonotypes prevailed over the rest of the response.

On this clonotype itself: The antigen is not known.

TCRdb re-called the reads with MiXCR, one entry per CDR3 protein. The data hold 450,000 to 550,000 distinct CDR3 sequences, with roughly 42% observed a single time. The CDR3 spans 14 residues. In germline, CDR1 is SNHLY, CDR2 FYNNEI. V lost 2 bases and J 4 bases, leaving 9 bases between the germline ends. The sequence was obtained from a human donor in good health (CMV status not recorded). Some clones in this sample may be carry-over from other donors' samples. Source: cultured PBMCs, taken from culture after CMV antigen stimulation. The V and J genes are TRBV2 and TRBJ1-5, with D uncertain. This CDR3 is CASSESGGNQPQHF. The CDR3 bases are TGTGCCAGCAGTGAATCGGGAGGGAATCAGCCCCAGCATTTT. Full variable domain (missing parts from reference TRBV2 and TRBJ1-5): EPEVTQTPSHQVTQMGQEVILRCVPISNHLYFYWYRQILGQKVEFLVSFYNNEISEKSEIFDDQFSVERPDGSNFTLKIRSTKLEDSAMYFCASSESGGNQPQHFGDGTRLSIL.